These T cell receptor beta chains were read from a single sample in a study of blood T cell repertoires in COVID-19. TCRdb keeps only in-frame clones here, not all; method: immunoSEQ multiplex PCR. This sample has 150,000 to 200,000 clones; more than 70% occur once, and the top ten carry approximately 14%. Sequenced input: peripheral blood. The receptors here all came from a man aged 18 to 29 with active or convalescent COVID-19. Both conserved end residues are part of each CDR3. Fields, in order: clone size, V gene, J gene, CDR3 protein. Some rows have no size entry. The others give once, few or many, or a class for an expanded clone.

.	TRBV30	TRBJ1-2	CAWSPDRGHGYTF
.	TRBV25-1	TRBJ1-1	CASSEWGRGNTEAFF
.	TRBV7-2	TRBJ2-1	CASSLGAAPSYNEQFF
once	TRBV27	TRBJ2-1	CASSEEMGLISYNEQFF
.	TRBV25-1	TRBJ2-3	CASSGTTGDTQYF
once	TRBV7-2	TRBJ2-3	CASSFWASGRTDTQYF
.	TRBV6-5	TRBJ1-1	CASSYKEVAFF
.	TRBV24-1	TRBJ1-3	CATSDPSGAGGNTIYF
.	TRBV11-2	TRBJ2-7	CASSLASGAYEQYF
.	TRBV5-6	TRBJ2-7	CASSLPTSGYSYEQYF
.	TRBV7-9	TRBJ1-5	CASSLNYQPQHF
few	TRBV2	TRBJ1-2	CARRQMSNYGYTF
.	TRBV19	TRBJ1-6	CASRFERSSSPLHF
.	TRBV6-1	TRBJ1-2	CASSEPQGYQDGYTF
few	TRBV5-8	TRBJ2-3	CASSITGSTDTQYF
.	TRBV18	TRBJ1-1	CASSPPGTEWLAFF
.	TRBV12-3/TRBV12-4	TRBJ1-2	CASSTYYGYTF
.	TRBV5-1	TRBJ2-3	CASSSTSGSTDTQYF
.	TRBV5-4	TRBJ2-7	CASSLIDTYEQYF
.	TRBV5-4	TRBJ2-7	CASSSRDRVYYEQYF
.	TRBV28	TRBJ2-3	CASSSLAGEPDTQYF
.	TRBV6-2/TRBV6-3	TRBJ2-5	CASSYQLAGGGETQYF
.	TRBV19	TRBJ2-1	CASSKGLAGGPNEQFF
.	TRBV29-1	TRBJ2-1	CSVGGGSSSYNEQFF
.	TRBV5-1	TRBJ2-7	CASSLGGGYEQYF
.	TRBV6-5	TRBJ2-1	CASRRQGAVNEQFF
.	TRBV6-5	TRBJ1-2	CASTQQGDNGYTF
once	TRBV5-4	TRBJ2-2	CASSFGGELFF
.	TRBV19	TRBJ1-6	CASSTTSSYNSPLHF
.	TRBV4-1	TRBJ1-1	CASSQKPLLGPNTEAFF
.	TRBV27	TRBJ1-5	CASSYAGTGSQPQHF
.	TRBV5-1	TRBJ2-2	CASSVTTGTGELFF
.	TRBV29-1	TRBJ2-1	CSFCRDTYYNEQFF
once	TRBV19	TRBJ2-3	CASSIRQGDTQYF
.	TRBV18	TRBJ1-2	CASSPRAGQHYGYTF
few	TRBV7-9	TRBJ1-2	CASSSSRYRPPRGYTF
.	TRBV28	TRBJ2-7	CASSSLTDWESYEQYF
.	TRBV5-1	TRBJ1-3	CASSLDRVNGNTIYF
.	TRBV10-3	TRBJ2-3	CAIRMGSGADTQYF
.	TRBV28	TRBJ1-5	CASSLSVLSNQPQHF
.	TRBV10-3	TRBJ1-5	CAISARGAVGQPQHF
.	TRBV29-1	TRBJ1-2	CSVDPRYGYTF
.	TRBV7-2	TRBJ1-5	CASSLAIGGQPQHF
once	TRBV4-2	TRBJ2-7	CASSPPAGGWYEQYF
.	TRBV5-8	TRBJ1-6	CASSRLISDSPLHF
.	TRBV4-1	TRBJ2-1	CASSQEGTAYYNEQFF
many	TRBV7-9	TRBJ1-6	CASSLGQGFYNSPLHF
.	TRBV5-1	TRBJ2-1	CASRKQGAEDEQFF
.	TRBV29-1	TRBJ2-3	CSFRSGGNTDTQYF
few	TRBV2	TRBJ1-1	CASSDHGENTEAFF
.	TRBV11-1	TRBJ2-1	CASSLETNKPYNEQFF
once	TRBV7-9	TRBJ1-1	CASSFSGSRGTEAFF
few	TRBV5-4	TRBJ2-3	CASSLIGRWGADTQYF
.	TRBV6-5	TRBJ2-3	CASSYSAGGTDTQYF
once	TRBV19	TRBJ1-3	CASSPDRSSGNTIYF
.	TRBV5-5	TRBJ1-5	CASSLLADSNQPQHF
.	TRBV15	TRBJ2-5	CATSRGQGATLQETQYF
.	TRBV5-1	TRBJ2-3	CASTHSGASTDTQYF
.	TRBV5-1	TRBJ1-2	CASSPRGQEGAYGYTF